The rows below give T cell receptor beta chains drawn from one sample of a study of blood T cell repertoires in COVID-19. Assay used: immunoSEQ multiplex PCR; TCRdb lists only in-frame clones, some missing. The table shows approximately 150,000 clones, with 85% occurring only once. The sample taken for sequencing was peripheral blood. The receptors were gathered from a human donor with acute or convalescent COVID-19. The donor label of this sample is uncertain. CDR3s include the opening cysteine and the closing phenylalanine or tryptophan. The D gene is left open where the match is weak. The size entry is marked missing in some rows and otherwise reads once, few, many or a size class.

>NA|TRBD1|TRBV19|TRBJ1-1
CASSIYGRTGLTEAFF
TGTGCCAGTAGTATATATGGGCGGACAGGGCTCACTGAAGCTTTCTTT
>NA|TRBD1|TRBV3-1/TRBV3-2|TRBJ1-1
CASSRGLETEAFF
TGTGCCAGCAGCAGGGGGCTTGAGACTGAAGCTTTCTTT
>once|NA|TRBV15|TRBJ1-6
CATSRDYPAGRDSPLHF
TGTGCCACCAGCAGAGATTACCCTGCCGGCCGGGATTCACCCCTCCACTTT
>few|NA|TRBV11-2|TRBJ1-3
CASSLGRPGNTIYF
TGTGCCAGCAGCCTCGGGAGACCTGGAAACACCATATATTTT
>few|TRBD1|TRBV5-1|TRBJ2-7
CASSSFLQGAGSYEQYF
TGCGCCAGCAGCTCGTTTCTACAGGGGGCTGGCTCCTACGAGCAGTACTTC
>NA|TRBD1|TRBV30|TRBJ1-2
CAWGDRPGEGYTF
TGTGCCTGGGGGGACAGACCTGGGGAAGGCTACACCTTC
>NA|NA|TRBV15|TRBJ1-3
CATARDTSSGNTIYF
TGTGCCACCGCCCGGGACACAAGCTCTGGAAACACCATATATTTT
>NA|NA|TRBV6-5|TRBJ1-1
CASRSGSWGTEAFF
TGTGCCAGCAGATCAGGGTCGTGGGGCACTGAAGCTTTCTTT
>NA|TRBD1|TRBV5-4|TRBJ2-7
CASSSGQGYEQYF
TGTGCCAGCAGCTCAGGACAGGGTTACGAGCAGTACTTC
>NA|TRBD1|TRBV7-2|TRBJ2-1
CASSSWTGNNEQFF
TGTGCCAGCAGCTCGTGGACAGGTAACAATGAGCAGTTCTTC
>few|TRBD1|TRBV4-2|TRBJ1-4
CASSLPTGGTTNEKLFF
TGTGCCAGCAGCCTCCCCACAGGGGGCACAACTAATGAAAAACTGTTTTTT
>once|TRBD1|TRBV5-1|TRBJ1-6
CASIPRYEGAGSPLHF
TGCGCCAGCATCCCGAGGTATGAGGGGGCTGGTTCACCCCTCCACTTT
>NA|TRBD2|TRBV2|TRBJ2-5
CASVSRPSGGGTQYF
TGTGCCAGTGTTTCCCGGCCTAGCGGGGGGGGGACCCAGTACTTC
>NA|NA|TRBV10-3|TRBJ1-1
CAISERQLNTEAFF
TGTGCCATCAGTGAGAGACAGCTGAACACTGAAGCTTTCTTT
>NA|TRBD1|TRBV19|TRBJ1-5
CASRGQGLGESNQPQHF
TGTGCCAGTAGGGGACAGGGACTTGGGGAAAGCAATCAGCCCCAGCATTTT
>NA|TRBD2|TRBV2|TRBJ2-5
CASSELRKRGRELETQYF
TGTGCCAGCAGTGAATTGAGGAAGCGGGGGCGGGAGTTAGAGACCCAGTACTTC
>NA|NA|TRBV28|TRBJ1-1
CASSAPTLEVEAFF
TGTGCCAGCAGTGCCCCGACCCTCGAGGTTGAGGCTTTCTTT
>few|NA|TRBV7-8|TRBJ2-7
CASSSGHMNTYEQYF
TGTGCCAGCAGCTCGGGACATATGAACACCTACGAGCAGTACTTC
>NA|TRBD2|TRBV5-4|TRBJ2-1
CASSPWTSGSQINEQFF
TGTGCCAGCAGCCCTTGGACTAGCGGGAGTCAGATCAATGAGCAGTTCTTC
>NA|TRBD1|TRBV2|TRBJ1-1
CASSVQGDTEAFF
TGTGCCAGCAGTGTTCAGGGGGACACTGAAGCTTTCTTT
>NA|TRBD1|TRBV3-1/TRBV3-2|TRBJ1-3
CASSQEGPRDRGRCRGNTIYF
TGTGCCAGCAGCCAAGAAGGCCCCCGGGACAGGGGGCGTTGTAGGGGAAACACCATATATTTT
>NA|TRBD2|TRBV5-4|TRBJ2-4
CASSREGGLAENIQYF
TGTGCCAGCAGCCGGGAGGGAGGACTAGCGGAAAACATTCAGTACTTC
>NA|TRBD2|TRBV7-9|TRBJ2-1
CASSSSGTSRNEQFF
TGTGCCAGCAGCTCTAGCGGGACCTCCCGCAATGAGCAGTTCTTC
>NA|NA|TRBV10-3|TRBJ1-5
CAIISGPDTSPPGQFRKPQHF
TGTGCCATCATTTCCGGCCCCGACACATCCCCCCCTGGACAGTTTCGAAAGCCCCAGCATTTT
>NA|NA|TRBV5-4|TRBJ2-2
CASSLVVRNSLTGELFF
TGTGCCAGCAGCTTGGTGGTTAGGAACAGCCTCACCGGGGAGCTGTTTTTT
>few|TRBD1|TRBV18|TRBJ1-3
CASSLERQGNGNTIYF
TGTGCCAGCTCACTCGAGAGACAGGGAAATGGAAACACCATATATTTT
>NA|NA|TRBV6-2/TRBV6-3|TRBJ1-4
CASSYGPTIGKLFF
TGTGCCAGCAGTTACGGGCCGACCATAGGAAAACTGTTTTTT
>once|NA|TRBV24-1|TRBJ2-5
CATSEGGSGETQYF
TGTGCCACCAGTGAGGGGGGATCTGGCGAGACCCAGTACTTC
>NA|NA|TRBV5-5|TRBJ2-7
CASSLEQGLGQYF
TGTGCCAGCAGCTTGGAGCAGGGTCTCGGGCAGTACTTC
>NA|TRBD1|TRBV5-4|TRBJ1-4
CASSRDRVGEKLFF
TGTGCCAGCAGCAGAGACAGGGTAGGAGAAAAACTGTTTTTT
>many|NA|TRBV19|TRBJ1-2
CASSIAAGVYGYTF
TGTGCCAGTAGTATAGCGGCAGGGGTCTATGGCTACACCTTC
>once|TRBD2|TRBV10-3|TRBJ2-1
CAIRRLAGGLHEQFF
TGTGCCATCAGGAGACTAGCGGGAGGTTTACATGAGCAGTTCTTC
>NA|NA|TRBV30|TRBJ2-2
CAWKQGSTGELFF
TGTGCCTGGAAACAGGGTTCCACCGGGGAGCTGTTTTTT
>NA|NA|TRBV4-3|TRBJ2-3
CASSHSGGAGDTQYF
TGCGCCAGCAGCCACTCCGGCGGGGCCGGTGATACGCAGTATTTT
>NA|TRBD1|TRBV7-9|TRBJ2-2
CASSLMRTGANTGELFF
TGTGCCAGCAGCTTAATGAGGACAGGGGCGAACACCGGGGAGCTGTTTTTT
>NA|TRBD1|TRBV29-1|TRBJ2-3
CSGTGTGRPDTQYF
TGCAGCGGAACCGGGACAGGGAGGCCAGATACGCAGTATTTT
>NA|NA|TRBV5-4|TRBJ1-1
CASSPSTWNTEAFF
TGTGCCAGCAGCCCTTCCACTTGGAACACTGAAGCTTTCTTT
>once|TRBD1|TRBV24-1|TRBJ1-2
CATSDGTERTYGYTF
TGTGCCACCAGTGATGGGACAGAGAGAACCTATGGCTACACCTTC
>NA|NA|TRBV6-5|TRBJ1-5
CASRGGESGNQPQHF
TGTGCCAGCAGGGGGGGGGAATCAGGCAATCAGCCCCAGCATTTT
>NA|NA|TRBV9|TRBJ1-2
CASSVGVGGFYGYTF
TGTGCCAGCAGCGTAGGAGTCGGCGGGTTCTATGGCTACACCTTC
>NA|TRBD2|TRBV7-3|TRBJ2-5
CASSPTSGTNQETQYF
TGTGCCAGCAGCCCTACTAGCGGGACTAACCAAGAGACCCAGTACTTC
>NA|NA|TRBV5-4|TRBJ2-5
CASSRKTGEGETQYF
TGTGCCAGCAGCCGAAAGACAGGGGAGGGAGAGACCCAGTACTTC
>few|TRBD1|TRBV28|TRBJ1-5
CASSSGGPDYSNQPQHF
TGTGCCAGCAGTTCAGGGGGGCCGGATTATAGCAATCAGCCCCAGCATTTT
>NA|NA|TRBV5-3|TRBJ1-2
CARRGRGANYGYTF
TGTGCCAGAAGGGGACGGGGGGCTAACTATGGCTACACCTTC
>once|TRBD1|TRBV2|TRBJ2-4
CASRGPTGGAAKNIQYF
TGTGCCAGCAGGGGACCGACAGGGGGCGCTGCCAAAAACATTCAGTACTTC
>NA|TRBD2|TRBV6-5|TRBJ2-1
CASFPFWEGYNEQFF
TGTGCCAGTTTCCCCTTTTGGGAGGGCTACAATGAGCAGTTCTTC
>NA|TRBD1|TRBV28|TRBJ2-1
CASSLQGASYNEQFF
TGTGCCAGCAGTTTACAGGGGGCCTCCTACAATGAGCAGTTCTTC
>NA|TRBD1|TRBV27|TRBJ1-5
CASSSDRGHAQPQHF
TGTGCCAGCAGCTCCGACAGGGGGCACGCTCAGCCCCAGCATTTT
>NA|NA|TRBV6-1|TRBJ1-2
CASSEAPGVGYSYTF
TGTGCCAGCAGTGAAGCCCCGGGGGTGGGATATAGCTACACCTTC
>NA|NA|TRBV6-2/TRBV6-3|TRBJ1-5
CASSYRSNQPQHF
TGTGCCAGCAGTTATCGGAGCAATCAGCCCCAGCATTTT
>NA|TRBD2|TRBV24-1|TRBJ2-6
CATSDWRGYSGANVLTF
TGTGCCACCAGTGATTGGCGGGGGTACTCTGGGGCCAACGTCCTGACTTTC
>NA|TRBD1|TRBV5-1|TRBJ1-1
CASSPRQGQNTEAFF
TGCGCCAGCAGCCCCCGACAGGGTCAGAACACTGAAGCTTTCTTT
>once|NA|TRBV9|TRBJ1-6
CASSSAVTENSPLHF
TGTGCCAGCAGCTCGGCAGTGACAGAAAATTCACCCCTCCACTTT
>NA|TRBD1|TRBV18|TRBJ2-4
CASSPTGKQQNIQYF
TGTGCCAGCTCACCGACAGGGAAGCAGCAAAACATTCAGTACTTC
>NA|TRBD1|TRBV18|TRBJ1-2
CASSPDRNYGYTF
TGTGCCAGCTCACCGGACAGGAACTATGGCTACACCTTC
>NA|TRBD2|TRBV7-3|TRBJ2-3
CASSPSSGAVNTQYF
TGTGCCAGCAGCCCATCTAGCGGGGCAGTAAATACGCAGTATTTT
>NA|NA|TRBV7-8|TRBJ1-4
CASSREETNEKLFF
TGTGCCAGCAGCCGAGAGGAGACTAATGAAAAACTGTTTTTT